This T cell receptor beta chain came from a study of blood T cells in healthy people across ages. Per germline, CDR1 MNHEY and CDR2 SMNVEV (reference sequence). V gave up 5 bases and J gave up 3 bases, with 10 bases separating them. CDR3 size: 14 residues. Next came a second PCR, run for about 6 to 11 cycles, which used a sample-barcoded 5' primer along with a J-beta primer mix. TCRdb recomputed calls from the 5' RACE reads with MiXCR, one row per CDR3 protein. The data contain 780,000 or so distinct CDR3 sequences, roughly 25% of them singletons. These data were also filed under a second study, of T cells of mothers and their children.

Sample: blood. The source is a boy younger than 18 in good health. The chain uses TRBV27 and TRBJ1-4; D remains ambiguous. CDR3 bases: TGTGCCAGCAGTCCGGACCTAGCTAATGAAAAACTGTTTTTT. It encodes CASSPDLANEKLFF.